Listed here are 27 T cell receptor beta chains from one sample, sequenced in a study of blood T cell repertoires in COVID-19. The data were produced by immunoSEQ multiplex PCR, yet TCRdb's version contains in-frame clones alone and is incomplete. The data show some 150,000 clones, about four fifths seen once. The sample consisted of peripheral blood. Receptor source: a woman in her fifties or sixties with active or convalescent COVID-19.

The V and J genes are TRBV19 and TRBJ2-2; no clear D gene. V was cut by 6 bases and J by 0 bases, with 5 bases left in between. The germline V gene encodes CDR1 LNHDA and CDR2 SQIVND (reference sequence). The CDR3 sequence is 13 residues long. The CDR3, as DNA: TGTGCCAGTAGCAACACGAACACCGGGGAGCTGTTTTTT. This sequence encodes CASSNTNTGELFF.

The V call is TRBV5-1, the J call TRBJ2-2; 9 bases line up with TRBD2. V was pared by 5 bases and J by 0 bases, with 2 bases of the junction left unmatched. In germline, CDR1 is SGHRS, CDR2 YFSETQ. The CDR3 has 15 residues. Written as DNA, the CDR3 is TGCGCCAGCAGAGCTAGCGGGACGAACACCGGGGAGCTGTTTTTT. As protein: CASRASGTNTGELFF. The full variable domain, rest sourced from reference TRBV5-1 and TRBJ2-2, is KAGVTQTPRYLIKTRGQQVTLSCSPISGHRSVSWYQQTPGQGLQFLFEYFSETQRNKGNFPGRFSGRQFSNSRSEMNVSTLELGDSALYLCASRASGTNTGELFFGEGSRLTVL.

This chain joins TRBV6-2 or TRBV6-3 and TRBJ1-2; unclear D gene. V lost 5 bases to trimming and J lost 3 bases, with 10 bases between them. There are 13 residues in the CDR3. Germline V CDR1 and CDR2: MNHEY, SVGEGT. The CDR3 DNA is TGTGCCAGCAGTCGGACTCAGGACTATGGCTACACCTTC. Translated, it gives CASSRTQDYGYTF.

This clone was recorded a few times. CDR3 sequence: CATTRAGGVAKNIQYF. Written as DNA, the CDR3 is TGTGCCACCACAAGGGCGGGAGGAGTGGCCAAAAACATTCAGTACTTC. The chain recombines TRBV19 with TRBJ2-4; 8 positions agree with TRBD2. Germline lookup yields CDR1 LNHDA and CDR2 SQIVND (reference sequence). V shed 10 bases, J shed 1 base, and the junction held 12 bases outside the gene matches. This CDR3 has 16 amino acids. The full variable domain, rest sourced from reference TRBV19 and TRBJ2-4, is DGGITQSPKYLFRKEGQNVTLSCEQNLNHDAMYWYRQDPGQGLRLIYYSQIVNDFQKGDIAEGYSVSREKKESFPLTVTSAQKNPTAFYLCATTRAGGVAKNIQYFGAGTRLSVL.

CDR3 nucleotides: TGTGCCAGCAGCCAAGCACTCGCGGGGACAGGAGAAAGCTCCTATAATTCACCCCTCCACTTT. This sequence encodes CASSQALAGTGESSYNSPLHF. This chain uses TRBV4-2 with TRBJ1-6, with TRBD1 matching 8 bases. Trimming removed 1 base from V and 0 bases from J; junction bases left unmatched: 14. This CDR3 has 21 amino acids. Germline V lookup: CDR1 LGHNA, CDR2 YNFKEQ.

CDR3 amino acids: CASSLAGQDGYTF. The CDR3 nucleotides read TGTGCCAGCAGCTTGGCCGGACAGGATGGCTACACCTTC. The chain joins TRBV5-4 to TRBJ1-2; 7 bases line up with TRBD1. V was clipped by 0 bases and J by 6 bases; unmatched bases: 2. CDR3 length: 13 residues. Germline values: CDR1 SGHNT, CDR2 YYREEE (reference sequence).

V gene TRBV6-6 combines with J gene TRBJ1-2; D is perhaps TRBD1 (6 bases). This CDR3 spans 12 amino acids. Looked up from germline, CDR1 is MNHNY and CDR2 is SVGAGI (reference sequence). V gave up 4 bases and J gave up 5 bases, with 8 bases separating them. CDR3: CASSSTGYGYTF. The CDR3 DNA reads TGTGCCAGCAGTTCTACAGGGTATGGCTACACCTTC.

The chain links TRBV3-1 (or the pseudogene TRBV3-2) to TRBJ2-7; TRBD2 matches at 15 bases. CDR3 length: 18 amino acids. Unmatched junction bases numbered 13, after V lost 5 bases and J lost 5 bases. Germline CDR1 and CDR2: LGHDT and YNNKEL (reference sequence). CDR3 sequence reads: CASSYRTSGRDKVNEQYF. The CDR3 DNA follows: TGTGCCAGCAGCTACAGGACTAGCGGGAGGGACAAAGTTAACGAGCAGTACTTC.

J is TRBJ1-2 and V is TRBV28; TRBD1 matches 8 bases. The CDR3 is 15 residues long. J lost 4 bases, V lost 4 bases, and 8 bases had no gene match. The germline V gene has CDR1 MDHEN and CDR2 SYDVKM. The CDR3 loop is CASSYPTGARYGYTF. CDR3 sequence (DNA): TGTGCCAGCAGTTACCCGACAGGGGCTCGCTATGGCTACACCTTC.

The rearrangement joins TRBV3-1 (or the pseudogene TRBV3-2) to TRBJ2-1, with 8 positions matching TRBD2. The V and J ends lost 6 bases and 2 bases, in that order; junction bases with no gene match: 9. The CDR3 covers 16 residues. Germline V gene data show CDR1 as LGHDT and CDR2 as YNNKEL (reference sequence). In nucleotides, the CDR3 is TGTGCCAGCAGGTCTGAACGGGGGGGCCCCTACAATGAGCAGTTCTTC. Its protein is CASRSERGGPYNEQFF.

The chain employs TRBV9 and TRBJ1-1; possibly TRBD1 for D (6 bases). In germline, CDR1 is SGDLS, CDR2 YYNGEE. The germline V and J ends were trimmed by 2 bases and 5 bases, with 10 bases remaining between them. The CDR3 consists of 13 residues. The CDR3 region has the DNA TGTGCCAGCAGCGTCGGACAGTCTACTGAAGCTTTCTTT. The encoded protein is CASSVGQSTEAFF.

A word on this clone: One end of the junction does not line up with germline, which may come from a read error. The chain has TRBV27 and TRBJ2-2; 7 nucleotides align to TRBD1. This CDR3 region has 14 residues. Germline assignment: CDR1 MNHEY and CDR2 SMNVEV (reference sequence). The chain's CDR3 is CASRLTGDTGELFF. The CDR3 DNA is TGTGCCAGCCGTTTAACAGGGGACACCGGGGAGCTGTTTTTT.

The CDR3 DNA follows: TGTGCCATCAGGGACAGGTTGGATAATGAAAAACTGTTTTTT. This codes for CAIRDRLDNEKLFF. V usage is TRBV10-3 and J usage is TRBJ1-4; 7 bases map to TRBD1. From germline, CDR1 is ENHRY and CDR2 SYGVKD. With V trimmed by 6 bases and J by 4 bases, 5 bases remained unmatched. The CDR3 runs to 14 residues.

This clone was seen a handful of times. The CDR3 protein is CASSLGTGVQPQHF. The CDR3 bases are TGCGCCAGCAGCCTGGGCACGGGGGTCCAGCCCCAGCATTTT. The chain has TRBV5-1 and TRBJ1-5; TRBD1 is a possible D gene (5 bases). V lost 4 bases, J lost 7 bases, and 15 bases lay in between. Germline V gene data show CDR1 as SGHRS and CDR2 as YFSETQ. CDR3 length: 14 amino acids.

This chain connects TRBV5-4 to TRBJ2-5; D is perhaps TRBD2 (6 bases). Germline CDR1 reads SGHNT; CDR2 reads YYREEE (reference sequence). The CDR3 is 14 residues long. V lost 2 bases, J lost 2 bases, and 10 bases lay in between. The CDR3 region has the DNA TGTGCCAGCAGCTTCCCTCGGGAGCAAGAGACCCAGTACTTC. Its translation is CASSFPREQETQYF.

J is TRBJ2-3 and V is TRBV5-8, with 8 bases that match TRBD1. CDR3 length: 16 amino acids. Losses at the gene ends were 4 bases for V and 0 bases for J; bases not matched to a gene: 7. The germline gives CDR1 SGHTS, CDR2 YDEGEE. In DNA form, the CDR3 reads TGTGCCAGCAGCCGATACGGACAGGGTAGCACAGATACGCAGTATTTT. Residues: CASSRYGQGSTDTQYF.

The chain combines TRBV3-1 (or the pseudogene TRBV3-2) with TRBJ2-6; 8 positions agree with TRBD2. CDR1 LGHDT and CDR2 YNNKEL come from the germline V gene (reference sequence). The V gene end was trimmed by 1 base and the J gene end by 0 bases; junction bases not matched to a gene: 5. The CDR3 has 18 amino acids. The chain's CDR3 is CASSQGVAGSSGANVLTF. The CDR3 DNA follows: TGTGCCAGCAGCCAAGGGGTAGCGGGGAGCTCTGGGGCCAACGTCCTGACTTTC.

The genes are TRBV6-5 and TRBJ2-7; 12 bases match TRBD1. In germline, CDR1 is MNHEY, CDR2 SVGAGI. The V segment lost 6 bases and the J segment 3 bases; nucleotides outside the gene matches: 6. The CDR3 has 15 amino acids. Written as DNA, the CDR3 is TGTGCCAGCAGGCTCCGGGACAGGGGGCACTACGAGCAGTACGTC. Its translation: CASRLRDRGHYEQYV.

This rearrangement joins TRBV11-2 to TRBJ2-1; D possibly corresponds to TRBD1 (5 bases). In germline, CDR1 is SGHAT, CDR2 FQNNGV. The V end was cut by 5 bases, the J end by 0 bases, with 14 bases between. The CDR3 consists of 16 residues. The CDR3 protein is CASSVKGSSSYNEQFF. The DNA for the CDR3 is TGTGCCAGCAGCGTCAAGGGGTCAAGCTCCTACAATGAGCAGTTCTTC.

The V and J genes are TRBV5-1 and TRBJ2-3; a weak D match, TRBD1 (5 bases). This CDR3 comprises 18 residues. V was clipped by 0 bases and J by 2 bases, with 19 bases between them. Germline CDR1 reads SGHRS; CDR2 reads YFSETQ. CDR3 region: CASSLDRLGRRYTDTQYF. Here the CDR3 DNA reads TGCGCCAGCAGCTTGGACCGTCTGGGGCGGAGATACACAGATACGCAGTATTTT.

CDR3 DNA sequence: TGTGCCAGCAGCTTTCAGGGGGAGAATGGCTACACCTTC. Amino acids: CASSFQGENGYTF. This chain uses TRBV5-4 with TRBJ1-2; 7 nucleotides align to TRBD1. The CDR3 spans 13 residues. Germline CDR1 and CDR2: SGHNT and YYREEE (reference sequence). Trimming cost V 2 bases and J 6 bases; bases outside gene matches: 4.

This clone was seen a single time. The chain links TRBV3-1 (or the pseudogene TRBV3-2) to TRBJ1-3; 7 bases are a match to TRBD1. The J segment lost 0 bases and the V segment lost 4 bases, leaving 0 bases of the junction unmatched. Per germline, CDR1 LGHDT and CDR2 YNNKEL (reference sequence). This CDR3 spans 14 amino acids. The CDR3, as DNA: TGTGCCAGCAGCCGGGACAGCTCTGGAAACACCATATATTTT. This sequence encodes CASSRDSSGNTIYF.

This rearrangement joins TRBV18 to TRBJ2-3; 7 bases agree with TRBD2. The CDR3 is made up of 18 amino acids. Looked up from germline, CDR1 is KGHSH and CDR2 is LQKENI. J was trimmed by 0 bases and V by 4 bases; bases with no gene match: 13. CDR3 in amino acids: CASSRRLGGSPSTDTQYF. The CDR3 bases are TGTGCCAGCTCACGACGTTTGGGCGGGAGTCCTAGCACAGATACGCAGTATTTT.

The chain employs TRBV7-9 and TRBJ2-1, with D maybe TRBD2 (5 bases). The CDR3 extends over 14 amino acids. Germline lookup yields CDR1 SEHNR and CDR2 FQNEAQ (reference sequence). V was pared by 4 bases and J by 2 bases, with 9 bases between. The CDR3 here is CASSSGLAYNEQFF. The CDR3 nucleotides are TGTGCCAGCAGCTCAGGACTGGCCTACAATGAGCAGTTCTTC.

This rearrangement joins TRBV10-3 to TRBJ1-4; the D is unclear. Germline assignment: CDR1 ENHRY and CDR2 SYGVKD. V was pared by 3 bases and J by 7 bases, with 12 bases between. The CDR3 totals 14 residues. The CDR3 is CAISEGGMGEKLFF. In DNA form, the CDR3 reads TGTGCCATCAGTGAAGGAGGGATGGGTGAAAAACTGTTTTTT.

The chain links TRBV20-1 to TRBJ2-5, with D perhaps TRBD2 (5 bases). V was cut by 3 bases and J by 5 bases, with 7 bases left in between. This CDR3 spans 11 amino acids. Germline V gives CDR1 DFQATT, CDR2 SNEGSKA (reference sequence). The DNA for the CDR3 is TGCAGTGCTAGTAGCGCGGAGACCCAGTACTTC. Amino acid sequence: CSASSAETQYF.

The gene calls are TRBV7-2 and TRBJ2-5; 11 positions match TRBD2. The germline gives CDR1 SGHTA, CDR2 FQGNSA. The CDR3 has 14 amino acids. The J segment lost 4 bases and the V segment lost 5 bases, leaving 3 bases of the junction unmatched. The CDR3 spells CASSPLAGVETQYF. For the CDR3, the DNA is TGTGCCAGCAGCCCACTAGCGGGAGTAGAGACCCAGTACTTC.